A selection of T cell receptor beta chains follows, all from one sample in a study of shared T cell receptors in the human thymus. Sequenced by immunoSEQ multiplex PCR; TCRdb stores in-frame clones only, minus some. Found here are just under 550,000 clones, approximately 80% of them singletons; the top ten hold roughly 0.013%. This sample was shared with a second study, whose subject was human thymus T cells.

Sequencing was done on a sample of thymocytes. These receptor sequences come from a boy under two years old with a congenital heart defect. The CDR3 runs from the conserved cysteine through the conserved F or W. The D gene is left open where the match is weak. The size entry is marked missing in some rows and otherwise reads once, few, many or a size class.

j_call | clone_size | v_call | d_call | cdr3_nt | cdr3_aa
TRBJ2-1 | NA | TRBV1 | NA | TGCACCAGCAGCCAAGCGGCCGGGAGTGGTGAGCAGTTCTTC | CTSSQAAGSGEQFF
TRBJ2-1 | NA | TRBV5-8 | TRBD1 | TGTGCCAGCAGCTTCGGGACAGGGGAAAATGAGCAGTTCTTC | CASSFGTGENEQFF
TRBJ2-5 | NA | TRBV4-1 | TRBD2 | TGCGCCAGCAGCCGCCCGGAGACTAGCGGGAGGAGAGAGACCCAGTACTTC | CASSRPETSGRRETQYF
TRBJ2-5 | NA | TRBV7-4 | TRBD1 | TGTGCCAGCAGCTTAGTGCGACAGGGGACCCAGTACTTC | CASSLVRQGTQYF
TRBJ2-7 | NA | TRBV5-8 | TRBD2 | TGTGCCAGCAGCTTGGCCTCAACTAGCGGGAACGACGAGCAGTACTTC | CASSLASTSGNDEQYF
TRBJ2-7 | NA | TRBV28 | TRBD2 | TGTGCCAGCACCACCACCGGGGGGAACTACGAGCAGTACTTC | CASTTTGGNYEQYF
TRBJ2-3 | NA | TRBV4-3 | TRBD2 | TGCGCCAGCAGCCCCAGGGTTGAGGCGGGGGACTCTCATAATACGCAGTATTTT | CASSPRVEAGDSHNTQYF
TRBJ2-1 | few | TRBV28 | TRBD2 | TGTGCCAGCAGTTTCGGGACTAGCGGGAGAAACGGTTACAATGAGCAGTTCTTC | CASSFGTSGRNGYNEQFF
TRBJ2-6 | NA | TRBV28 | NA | TGTGCCAGCAGTTTGAGGGCCACTGGGGCCAACGTCCTGACTTTC | CASSLRATGANVLTF
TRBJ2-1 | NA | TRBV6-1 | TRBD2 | TGTGCCACCACTCTAGCGGGTTGGACTGGTCATGAGCAGTTCTTC | CATTLAGWTGHEQFF
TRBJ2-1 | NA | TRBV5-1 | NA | TGCGCCAGCAGCCTCAGACTTGACAATGAGCAGTTCTTC | CASSLRLDNEQFF
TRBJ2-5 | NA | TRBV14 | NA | TGTGCCAGCAGCCCCAAGACAGGTCGAGGGGAGACCCAGTACTTC | CASSPKTGRGETQYF
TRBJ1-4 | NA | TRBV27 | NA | TGTGCCAGCAGCCCCGAGACAGTAACTGCTAATGAAAAACTGTTTTTT | CASSPETVTANEKLFF
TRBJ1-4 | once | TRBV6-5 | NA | TGTGCCAGCAGTTTCCGAGGGGGGGATAATGAAAAACTGTTTTTT | CASSFRGGDNEKLFF
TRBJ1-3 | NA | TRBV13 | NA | TGTGCCAGCAGCCTCACACCCGCTGGAAACACCATATATTTT | CASSLTPAGNTIYF
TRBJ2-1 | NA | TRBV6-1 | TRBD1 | TGTGCCAGCAGTGCCGACAGGGGAGAAGACAATGAGCAGTTCTTC | CASSADRGEDNEQFF
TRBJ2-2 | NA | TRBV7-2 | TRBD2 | TGTGCCAGCAGCGCCTCGTGCGGGACTAGCGGGAGCGGGGAGCTGTTTTTT | CASSASCGTSGSGELFF
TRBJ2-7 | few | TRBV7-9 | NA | TGTGCCAGCAGCTTACCCGGGATAACCTACGAGCAGTACTTC | CASSLPGITYEQYF
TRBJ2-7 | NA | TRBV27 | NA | TGTGCCAGCGGGGGGGGCAGGGTCTACGAGCAGTACTTC | CASGGGRVYEQYF
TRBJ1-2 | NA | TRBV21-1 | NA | TGTGCCAGCAGCGGAGGGACAGGCCCTGTCTATGGCTACACCTTC | CASSGGTGPVYGYTF
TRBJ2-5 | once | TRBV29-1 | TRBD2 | TGCAGCGTTGCCCCGGGACTAGTGGAGACCCAGTACTTC | CSVAPGLVETQYF
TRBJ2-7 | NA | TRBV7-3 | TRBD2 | TGTGCCAGCAGCTTAGGGATAGCGGGAATGTCCTACGAGCAGTACTTC | CASSLGIAGMSYEQYF
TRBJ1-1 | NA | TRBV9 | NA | TGTGCCAGCAGCCCAAGGGGAAACACTGAAGCTTTCTTT | CASSPRGNTEAFF
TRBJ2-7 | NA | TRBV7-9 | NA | TGTGCCAGCCCCCCCCCAGGGGATTTCTTGTGCGAGCAGTACTTC | CASPPPGDFLCEQYF
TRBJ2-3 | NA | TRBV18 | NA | TGTGCCAGCTCTAAAGGGGGACATACAGATACGCAGTATTTT | CASSKGGHTDTQYF
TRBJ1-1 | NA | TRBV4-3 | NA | TGCGCCAGCAGCCAAGATCAAGGGGGTACAGGCATGAACACTGAAGCTTTCTTT | CASSQDQGGTGMNTEAFF
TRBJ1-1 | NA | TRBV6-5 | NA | TGTGCCAGCAGGTCCCGGGACTTGGACACTGAAGCTTTCTTT | CASRSRDLDTEAFF
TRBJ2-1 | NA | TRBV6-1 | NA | TGTGCCAGCAGACAGGTTAGTAAGGAGTTCTTC | CASRQVSKEFF
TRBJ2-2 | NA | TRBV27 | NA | TGTGCCAGCAGTTTACGTGGGGGCGAAACCGGGGAGCTGTTTTTT | CASSLRGGETGELFF
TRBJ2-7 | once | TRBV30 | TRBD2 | TGTGCCTGGAGTGTACCCAGCGGGAGCGAGCAGTACTTC | CAWSVPSGSEQYF
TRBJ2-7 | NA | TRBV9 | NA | TGTGCCAGCAGCGGAGGCGCGGCGGCCTACTCCTACGAGCAGTACTTC | CASSGGAAAYSYEQYF
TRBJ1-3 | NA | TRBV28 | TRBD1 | TGTGCCAGCAGTTTCCCCACCCTCGCGATGCTGGTCAGGGGGCGCCCCTACTCTGGAAACACCATATATTTT | CASSFPTLAMLVRGRPYSGNTIYF
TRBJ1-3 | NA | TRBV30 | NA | TGTGCCTGGAGTGGGATCGGGTATTCGTCCGGGATTAACGGAAACACCATATATTTT | CAWSGIGYSSGINGNTIYF
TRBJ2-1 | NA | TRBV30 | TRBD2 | TGTGCCTGGAACTCAGCGGGAGATGTTAACAATGAGCAGTTCTTC | CAWNSAGDVNNEQFF
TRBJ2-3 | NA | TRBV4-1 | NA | TGCGCCAGCAGCCCCGGTAGCGGCCGCACAGATACGCAGTATTTT | CASSPGSGRTDTQYF
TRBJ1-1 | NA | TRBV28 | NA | TGTGCCAGCAGTTACTCTACCCCACGCGGGGTGAACACTGAAGCTTTCTTT | CASSYSTPRGVNTEAFF
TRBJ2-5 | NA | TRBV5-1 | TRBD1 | TGCGCCAGCAGCTTAGGGGACAGAGACGTCCACGAGACCCAGTACTTC | CASSLGDRDVHETQYF
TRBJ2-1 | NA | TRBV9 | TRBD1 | TGTGCCAGCTCTGTCAAGGGACAGGGGCGATATAATGAGCAGTTCTTC | CASSVKGQGRYNEQFF
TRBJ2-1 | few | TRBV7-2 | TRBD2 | TGTGCCAGCAGCCTAAGGGAGCGGGAGCCCCCCTACAATGAGCAGTTCTTC | CASSLREREPPYNEQFF
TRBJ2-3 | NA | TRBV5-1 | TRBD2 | TGCGCCAGCAGCCCGCCCGGGACTAGCGGGCCTCGGGGTGGTACGCAGTATTTT | CASSPPGTSGPRGGTQYF
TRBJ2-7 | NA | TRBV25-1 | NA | TGTGCCAGCAGTGGGCGGGTCCGACCCGGGGAAGTCTCCTACGAGCAGTACTTC | CASSGRVRPGEVSYEQYF
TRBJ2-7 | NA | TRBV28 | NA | TGTGCCAGCAGCCCACGAGGGAGCTACGAGCAGTACTTC | CASSPRGSYEQYF
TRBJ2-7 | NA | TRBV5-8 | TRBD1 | TGTGCCAGCAGCCCTATACGGACAGGCTCCTACGAGCAGTACTTC | CASSPIRTGSYEQYF
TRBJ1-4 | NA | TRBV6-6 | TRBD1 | TGTGCCAGCGCTGATTTGGGACAGCACAATGAAAAACTGTTTTTT | CASADLGQHNEKLFF
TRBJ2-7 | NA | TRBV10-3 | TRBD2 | TGTGCCATCAGACCCCGGGGGGGGCCGGGGAAGCGGGTATCCTACGAGCAGTACTTC | CAIRPRGGPGKRVSYEQYF
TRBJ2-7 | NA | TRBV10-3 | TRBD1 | TGTGCCATCAGCGGGGACAGCAAAAGTCCCTACGAGCAGTACTTC | CAISGDSKSPYEQYF
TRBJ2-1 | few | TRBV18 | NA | TGTGCCAGCTCACCGGGCGCGAATGAGCAGTTCTTC | CASSPGANEQFF
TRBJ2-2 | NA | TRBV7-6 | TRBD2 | TGTGCCAGCAGCTTCATAGCGGGAAAGGGGACCGGGGAGCTGTTTTTT | CASSFIAGKGTGELFF